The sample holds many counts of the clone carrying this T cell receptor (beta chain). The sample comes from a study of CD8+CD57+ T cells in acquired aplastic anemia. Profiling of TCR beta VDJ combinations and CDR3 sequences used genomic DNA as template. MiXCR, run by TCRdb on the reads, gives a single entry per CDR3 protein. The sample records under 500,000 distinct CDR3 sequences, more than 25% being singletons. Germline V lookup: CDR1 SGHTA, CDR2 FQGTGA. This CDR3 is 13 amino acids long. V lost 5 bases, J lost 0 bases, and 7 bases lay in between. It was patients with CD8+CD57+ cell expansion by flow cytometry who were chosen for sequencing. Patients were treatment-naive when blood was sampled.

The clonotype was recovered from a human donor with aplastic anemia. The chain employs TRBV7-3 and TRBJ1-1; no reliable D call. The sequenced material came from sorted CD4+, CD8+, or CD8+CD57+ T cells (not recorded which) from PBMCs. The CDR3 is CASSAHMNTEAFF. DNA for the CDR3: TGTGCCAGCAGCGCCCACATGAACACTGAAGCTTTCTTT.